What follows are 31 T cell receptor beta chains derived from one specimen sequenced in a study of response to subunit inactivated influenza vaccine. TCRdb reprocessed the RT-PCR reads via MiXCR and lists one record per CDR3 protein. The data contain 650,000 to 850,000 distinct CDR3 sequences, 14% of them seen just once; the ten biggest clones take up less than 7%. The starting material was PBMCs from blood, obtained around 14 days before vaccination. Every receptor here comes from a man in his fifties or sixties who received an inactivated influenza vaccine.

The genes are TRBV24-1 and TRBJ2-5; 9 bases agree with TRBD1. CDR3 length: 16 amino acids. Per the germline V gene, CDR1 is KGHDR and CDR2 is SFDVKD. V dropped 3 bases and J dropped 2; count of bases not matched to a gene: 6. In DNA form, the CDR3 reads TGTGCCACCAGTGATACCGGGACAGGGCTTCAAGAGACCCAGTACTTC. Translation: CATSDTGTGLQETQYF.

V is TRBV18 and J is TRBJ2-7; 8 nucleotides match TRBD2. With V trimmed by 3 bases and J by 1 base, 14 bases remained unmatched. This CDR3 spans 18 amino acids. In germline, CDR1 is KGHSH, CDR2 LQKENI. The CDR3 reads CASSPTLQTSGKSYEQYF. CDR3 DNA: TGTGCCAGCTCACCGACTCTACAAACTAGCGGAAAGTCCTACGAGCAGTACTTC.

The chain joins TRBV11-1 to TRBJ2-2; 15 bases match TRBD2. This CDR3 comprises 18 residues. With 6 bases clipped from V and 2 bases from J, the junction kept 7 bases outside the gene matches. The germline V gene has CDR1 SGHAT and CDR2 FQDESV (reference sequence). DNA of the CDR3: TGTGCCAGCAGTTTGGGACTAGCGGGGGGAGTCAACACCGGGGAGCTGTTTTTT. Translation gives CASSLGLAGGVNTGELFF.

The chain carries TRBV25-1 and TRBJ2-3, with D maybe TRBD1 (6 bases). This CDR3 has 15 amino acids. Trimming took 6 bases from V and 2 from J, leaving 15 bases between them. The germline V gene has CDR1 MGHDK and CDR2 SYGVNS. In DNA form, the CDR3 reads TGTGCCAGCAGGGGAAGCAGGGGTTACACAGATACGCAGTATTTT. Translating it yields CASRGSRGYTDTQYF.

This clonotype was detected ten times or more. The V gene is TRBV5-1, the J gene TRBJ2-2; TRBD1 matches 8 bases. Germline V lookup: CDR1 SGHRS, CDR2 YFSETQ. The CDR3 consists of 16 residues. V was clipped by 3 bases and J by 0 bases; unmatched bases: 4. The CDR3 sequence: CASSWGTGPNTGELFF. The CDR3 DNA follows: TGCGCCAGCAGCTGGGGGACAGGACCGAACACCGGGGAGCTGTTTTTT.

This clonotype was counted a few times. As DNA, the CDR3 is TGTGCCACCAGTGACTCACCCGGACTAGCGGGAGATTGGGTACATTACAATGAGCAGTTCTTC. This gives the protein CATSDSPGLAGDWVHYNEQFF. The rearrangement uses TRBV24-1 and TRBJ2-1; 13 bases align to TRBD2. The CDR3 is made up of 21 amino acids. Trimming removed 4 bases from V and 4 bases from J; junction bases left unmatched: 18. Per the germline V gene, CDR1 is KGHDR and CDR2 is SFDVKD.

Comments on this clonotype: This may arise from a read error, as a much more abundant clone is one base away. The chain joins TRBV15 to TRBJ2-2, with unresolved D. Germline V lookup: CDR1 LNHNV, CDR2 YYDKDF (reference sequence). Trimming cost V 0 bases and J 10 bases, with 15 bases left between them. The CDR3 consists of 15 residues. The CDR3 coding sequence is TGTGCCACCAGCAGAGAGGGCGGCTACACTGTGGAGCTGTTTTTT. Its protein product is CATSREGGYTVELFF.

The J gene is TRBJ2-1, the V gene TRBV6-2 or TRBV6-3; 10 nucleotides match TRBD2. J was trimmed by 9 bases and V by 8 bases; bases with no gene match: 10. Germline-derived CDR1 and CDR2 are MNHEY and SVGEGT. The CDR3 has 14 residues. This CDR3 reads CASQSGRASAEQFF. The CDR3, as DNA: TGTGCCAGCCAAAGCGGGAGGGCCTCTGCTGAGCAGTTCTTC.

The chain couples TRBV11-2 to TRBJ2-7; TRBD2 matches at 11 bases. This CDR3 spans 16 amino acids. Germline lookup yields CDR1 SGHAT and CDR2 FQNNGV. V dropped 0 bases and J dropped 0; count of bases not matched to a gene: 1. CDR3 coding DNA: TGTGCCAGCAGCTTAGAGCTAGCGGGGGGCTCCTACGAGCAGTACTTC. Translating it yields CASSLELAGGSYEQYF. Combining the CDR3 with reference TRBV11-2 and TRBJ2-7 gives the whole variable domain EAGVAQSPRYKIIEKRQSVAFWCNPISGHATLYWYQQILGQGPKLLIQFQNNGVVDDSQLPKDRFSAERLKGVDSTLKIQPAKLEDSAVYLCASSLELAGGSYEQYFGPGTRLTVT.

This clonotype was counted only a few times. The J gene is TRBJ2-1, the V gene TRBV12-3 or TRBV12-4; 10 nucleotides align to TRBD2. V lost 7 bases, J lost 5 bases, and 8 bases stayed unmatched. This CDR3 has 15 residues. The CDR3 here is CASTNSGRQNNEQFF. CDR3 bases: TGTGCCAGCACCAATAGCGGGAGGCAAAACAATGAGCAGTTCTTC.

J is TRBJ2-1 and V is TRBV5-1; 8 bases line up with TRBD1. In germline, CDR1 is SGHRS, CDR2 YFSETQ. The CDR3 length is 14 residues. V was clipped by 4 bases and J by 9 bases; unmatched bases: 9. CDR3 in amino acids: CASSIGQGGSEQFF. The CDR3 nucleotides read TGCGCCAGCAGCATAGGACAGGGCGGCAGTGAGCAGTTCTTC.

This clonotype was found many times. CDR3 nucleotides: TGTGCCAGCAGTAATCTACTAGGAAAAGAGACCCAGTACTTC. Translating it yields CASSNLLGKETQYF. V and J are TRBV6-1 and TRBJ2-5, with D perhaps matching TRBD2 (5 bases). There are 14 residues in the CDR3. Germline lookup yields CDR1 MNHNS and CDR2 SASEGT. Trimming left V 5 bases short and J 3 bases short, with 13 bases between.

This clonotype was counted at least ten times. DNA of the CDR3: TGTGCCAGCAGTCCGGTTGGGACAGGGGCCTACGAGCAGTACTTC. This gives the protein CASSPVGTGAYEQYF. The chain couples TRBV27 to TRBJ2-7; TRBD1 agrees at 10 bases. Unmatched junction bases numbered 6, after V lost 5 bases and J lost 2 bases. CDR3 length equals 15 residues. Looked up from germline, CDR1 is MNHEY and CDR2 is SMNVEV (reference sequence).

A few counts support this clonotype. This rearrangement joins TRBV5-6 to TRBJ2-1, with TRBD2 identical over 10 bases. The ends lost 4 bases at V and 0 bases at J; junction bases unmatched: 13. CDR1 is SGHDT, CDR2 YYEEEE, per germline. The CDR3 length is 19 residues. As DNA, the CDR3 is TGTGCCAGCAGCCCCGGGACTAGCGCCTACTGGAGCTCCTACAATGAGCAGTTCTTC. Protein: CASSPGTSAYWSSYNEQFF.

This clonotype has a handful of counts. The CDR3 loop is CASSSSLGRGRTNNEQFF. In nucleotides, the CDR3 is TGTGCCAGCAGCTCAAGTCTCGGGAGGGGCCGAACAAACAATGAGCAGTTCTTC. The chain links TRBV11-2 to TRBJ2-1; 8 bases are a match to TRBD2. Germline V CDR1 and CDR2: SGHAT, FQNNGV. V trimming: 4 bases; J trimming: 5 bases; junction bases outside the gene matches: 16. The CDR3 covers 18 residues.

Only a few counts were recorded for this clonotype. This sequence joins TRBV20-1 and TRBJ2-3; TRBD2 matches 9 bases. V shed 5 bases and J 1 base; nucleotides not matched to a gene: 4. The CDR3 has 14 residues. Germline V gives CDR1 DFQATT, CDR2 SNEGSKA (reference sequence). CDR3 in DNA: TGCAGTGCTGAGCGGGGGGACGGCACAGATACGCAGTATTTT. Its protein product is CSAERGDGTDTQYF.

The CDR3 nucleotides read TGTGCCTGGAGTGCTAGCGGGAGGTACGAGCAGTACTTC. As protein: CAWSASGRYEQYF. The chain has TRBV30 and TRBJ2-7; the match to TRBD2 covers 11 bases. V shed 1 base and J 4 bases; nucleotides not matched to a gene: 0. This CDR3 is 13 amino acids long. In germline, CDR1 is GTSNPN, CDR2 SVGIG (reference sequence).

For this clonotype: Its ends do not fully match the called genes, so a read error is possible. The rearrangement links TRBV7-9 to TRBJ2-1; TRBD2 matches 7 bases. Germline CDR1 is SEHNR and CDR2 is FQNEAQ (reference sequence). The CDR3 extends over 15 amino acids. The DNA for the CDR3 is TGTACCAGCAGCCCGGGACTAAGCTCCTACAATGAGCAGTTCTTC. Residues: CTSSPGLSSYNEQFF.

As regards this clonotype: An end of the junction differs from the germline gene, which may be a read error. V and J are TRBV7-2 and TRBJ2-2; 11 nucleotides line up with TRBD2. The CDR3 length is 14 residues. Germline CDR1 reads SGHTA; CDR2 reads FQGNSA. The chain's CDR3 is CAGRASGRTGVLFF. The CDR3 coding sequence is TGTGCCGGTAGGGCTAGCGGGAGGACCGGGGTGCTGTTTTTT.

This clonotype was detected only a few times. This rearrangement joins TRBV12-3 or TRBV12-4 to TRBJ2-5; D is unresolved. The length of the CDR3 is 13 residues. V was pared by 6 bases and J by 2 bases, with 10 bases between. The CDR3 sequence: CASRTGPQETQYF. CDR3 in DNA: TGTGCCAGCAGAACCGGACCACAAGAGACCCAGTACTTC.

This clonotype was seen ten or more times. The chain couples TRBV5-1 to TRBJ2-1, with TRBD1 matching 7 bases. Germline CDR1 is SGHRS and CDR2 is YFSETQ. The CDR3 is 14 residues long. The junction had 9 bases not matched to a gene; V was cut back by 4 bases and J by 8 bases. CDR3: CASSTGAYQDEQFF. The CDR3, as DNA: TGCGCCAGCAGCACAGGGGCCTACCAGGATGAGCAGTTCTTC.

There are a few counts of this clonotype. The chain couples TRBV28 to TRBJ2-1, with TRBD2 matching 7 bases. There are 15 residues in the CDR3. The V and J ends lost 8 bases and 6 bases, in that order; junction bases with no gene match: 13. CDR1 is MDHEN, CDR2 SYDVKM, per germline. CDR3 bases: TGTGCCAGCGGGCTGGGGGGAGGGACCCCCAATGAGCAGTTCTTC. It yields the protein CASGLGGGTPNEQFF.

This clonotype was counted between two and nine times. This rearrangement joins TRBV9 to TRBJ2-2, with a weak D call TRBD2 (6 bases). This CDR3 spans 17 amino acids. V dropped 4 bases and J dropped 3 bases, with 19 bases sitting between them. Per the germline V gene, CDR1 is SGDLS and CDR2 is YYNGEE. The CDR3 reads CASSLTVSWGDTGELFF. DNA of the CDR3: TGTGCCAGCAGCCTGACGGTCTCTTGGGGGGACACCGGGGAGCTGTTTTTT. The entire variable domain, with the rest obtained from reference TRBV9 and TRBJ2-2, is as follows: DSGVTQTPKHLITATGQRVTLRCSPRSGDLSVYWYQQSLDQGLQFLIQYYNGEERAKGNILERFSAQQFPDLHSELNLSSLELGDSALYFCASSLTVSWGDTGELFFGEGSRLTVL.

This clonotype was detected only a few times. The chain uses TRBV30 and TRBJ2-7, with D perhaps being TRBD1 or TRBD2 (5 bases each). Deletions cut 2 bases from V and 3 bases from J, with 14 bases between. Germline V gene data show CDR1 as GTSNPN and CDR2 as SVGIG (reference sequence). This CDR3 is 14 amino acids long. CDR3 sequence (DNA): TGTGCCTGGAGTTGGAAGTGGGACCACTACGAGCAGTACTTC. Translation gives CAWSWKWDHYEQYF. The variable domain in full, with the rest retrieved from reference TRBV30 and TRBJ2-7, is SQTIHQWPATLVQPVGSPLSLECTVEGTSNPNLYWYRQAAGRGLQLLFYSVGIGQISSEVPQNLSASRPQDRQFILSSKKLLLSDSGFYLCAWSWKWDHYEQYFGPGTRLTVT.

In nucleotides, the CDR3 is TGTGCCAGCAGCGTAGCTTGGACGGGGGGGCTTGGTGAGCAGTTCTTC. Its translation: CASSVAWTGGLGEQFF. The chain combines TRBV9 with TRBJ2-1, with 8 positions matching TRBD2. Germline V gene sequence: CDR1 SGDLS, CDR2 YYNGEE. The ends lost 0 bases at V and 9 bases at J; junction bases unmatched: 11. This CDR3 contains 16 residues.

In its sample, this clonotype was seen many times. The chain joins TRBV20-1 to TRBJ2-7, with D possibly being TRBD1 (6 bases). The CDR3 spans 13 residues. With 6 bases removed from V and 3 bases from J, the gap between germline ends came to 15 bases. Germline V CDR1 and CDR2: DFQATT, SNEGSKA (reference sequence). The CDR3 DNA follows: TGCAGTGCACCCCCCGGGACAAACTACGAGCAGTACTTC. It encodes CSAPPGTNYEQYF.

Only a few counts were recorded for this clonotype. CDR3 sequence: CASSDERGGLRANVLTF. The CDR3 DNA follows: TGCGCCAGCAGTGACGAGCGGGGGGGCCTTAGGGCCAACGTCCTGACTTTC. The gene calls are TRBV10-1 and TRBJ2-6; 10 nucleotides agree with TRBD2. With V trimmed by 3 bases and J by 5 bases, 7 bases remained unmatched. The V gene's germline CDR1 is WNHNN and CDR2 SYGVQD (reference sequence). The CDR3 covers 17 residues.

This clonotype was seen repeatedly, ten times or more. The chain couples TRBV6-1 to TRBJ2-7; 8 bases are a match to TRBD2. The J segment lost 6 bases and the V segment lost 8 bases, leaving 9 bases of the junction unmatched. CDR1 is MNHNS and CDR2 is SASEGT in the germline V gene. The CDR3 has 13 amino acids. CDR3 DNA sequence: TGTGCCAGCGGGAAGCGGGAGAACGCCGAGCAGTACTTC. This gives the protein CASGKRENAEQYF.

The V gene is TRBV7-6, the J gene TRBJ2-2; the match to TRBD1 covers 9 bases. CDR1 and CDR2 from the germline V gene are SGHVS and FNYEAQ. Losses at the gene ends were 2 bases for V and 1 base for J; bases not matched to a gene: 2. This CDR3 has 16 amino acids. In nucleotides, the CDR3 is TGTGCCAGCAGCTTATGGGACAGGGAGAACACCGGGGAGCTGTTTTTT. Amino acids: CASSLWDRENTGELFF.

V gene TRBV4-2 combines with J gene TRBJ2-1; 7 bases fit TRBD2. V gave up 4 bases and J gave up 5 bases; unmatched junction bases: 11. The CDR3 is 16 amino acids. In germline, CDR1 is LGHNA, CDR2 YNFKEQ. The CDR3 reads CASSPTGGFGNNEQFF. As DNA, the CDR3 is TGTGCCAGCAGCCCCACGGGGGGATTCGGTAACAATGAGCAGTTCTTC.

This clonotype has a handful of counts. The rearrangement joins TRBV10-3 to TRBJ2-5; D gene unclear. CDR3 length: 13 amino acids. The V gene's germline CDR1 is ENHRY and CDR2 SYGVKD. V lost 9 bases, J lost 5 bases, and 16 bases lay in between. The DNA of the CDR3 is TGTGCCATTACGGCCCAGAATGGGGAGACCCAGTACTTC. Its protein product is CAITAQNGETQYF.